These T cell receptor beta chains were read from a single sample in a study of graft-versus-host responses after intestinal transplantation. The assay was immunoSEQ multiplex PCR, and TCRdb's table has in-frame clones only and misses some. The sample has over 80,000 clones; more than 70% are singletons. Sequenced material: PBMCs, taken 255 days after intestinal transplant. These TCRs come from a human patient who received an intestinal transplant, so some T cells may come from the graft donor. CDR3s include the opening cysteine and the closing phenylalanine or tryptophan. D genes are given only for firm matches. Clone size is shown for a subset of rows, as once, few, many or a class of expanded clone.

V	D	size	J	DNA	CDR3
TRBV27	TRBD1	.	TRBJ1-2	TGTGCCAGCAGTTTGTCTTGGGACAGGGCCCCCTATGGCTACACCTTC	CASSLSWDRAPYGYTF
TRBV5-1	TRBD2	.	TRBJ2-3	TGCGCCAGCAGCTCATACAGCGGGAGTAGGACAGATACGCAGTATTTT	CASSSYSGSRTDTQYF
TRBV6-6	.	.	TRBJ1-4	TGTGCCAGCAGTTACCCGGGTCTTAATGAAAAACTGTTTTTT	CASSYPGLNEKLFF
TRBV7-8	.	.	TRBJ1-3	TGTGCCAGCAGCTTATACGGAAACACCATATATTTT	CASSLYGNTIYF
TRBV28	.	.	TRBJ2-7	TGTGCCAGCGCTGCTCCCTACGAGCAGTACTTC	CASAAPYEQYF
TRBV4-1	TRBD2	.	TRBJ2-3	TGCGCCAGCAGCCAAGTCCCGGGACTAAACACAGATACGCAGTATTTT	CASSQVPGLNTDTQYF
TRBV5-1	.	few	TRBJ1-3	TGCGCCAGCAGCTTGGAGAGCTCTGGAAACACCATATATTTT	CASSLESSGNTIYF
TRBV19	.	.	TRBJ2-1	TGTGCCACCCGCCCGGCTAGCGCATACTACAATGAGCAGTTCTTC	CATRPASAYYNEQFF
TRBV5-6	TRBD1	.	TRBJ1-1	TGTGCCAGCAGCTGGGGACAGCTGAACACTGAAGCTTTCTTT	CASSWGQLNTEAFF
TRBV6-1	.	.	TRBJ1-1	TGTGCCAGCAGTGAACTCCCAGAGAACACTGAAGCTTTCTTT	CASSELPENTEAFF
TRBV28	.	.	TRBJ2-7	TGTGCCAGCAGGTCTCTCGGGACCTCCTACGAGCAGTACTTC	CASRSLGTSYEQYF
TRBV6-5	.	.	TRBJ1-2	TGTGCCAGCAGCTCACAGGAGACCTATGGCTACACCTTC	CASSSQETYGYTF
TRBV9	TRBD2	.	TRBJ2-5	TGTGCCAGCAGCGTCGCTAGCGGGGGCGGTGAGACCCAGTACTTC	CASSVASGGGETQYF
TRBV19	.	.	TRBJ1-5	TGTGCCAGTAGTATAAGGCTTTATAGCAATCAGCCCCAGCATTTT	CASSIRLYSNQPQHF
TRBV7-2	.	.	TRBJ2-3	TGTGCCAGCAGCTTAGATTCTGGCGGGGACACAGATACGCAGTATTTT	CASSLDSGGDTDTQYF
TRBV28	.	once	TRBJ1-5	TGTGCCAGCAGTCCCTGGGGAGCCCATCAGCCCCAGCATTTT	CASSPWGAHQPQHF
TRBV7-3	TRBD1	.	TRBJ2-1	TGTGCCAGCAGCCTACAGGGGTCGTCCTACAATGAGCAGTTCTTC	CASSLQGSSYNEQFF
TRBV7-2	.	once	TRBJ1-5	TGTGCCAGCAGCTTAGAACAGGGAAATCAGCCCCAGCATTTT	CASSLEQGNQPQHF
TRBV9	TRBD1	.	TRBJ1-4	TGTGCCAGCAGCGGAGACAGGGATGAAAAACTGTTTTTT	CASSGDRDEKLFF
TRBV4-1	.	.	TRBJ2-3	TGCGCCAGCAGCCGCCAGCCCGGGGACACAGATACGCAGTATTTT	CASSRQPGDTDTQYF
TRBV5-1	.	.	TRBJ2-5	TGCGCCAGCAGCCCCTTAAGCCCACAAGAGACCCAGTACTTC	CASSPLSPQETQYF
TRBV7-8	.	.	TRBJ2-6	TGTGCCAGCAGCTTAGCGCTTGGGGCCAACGTCCTGACTTTC	CASSLALGANVLTF
TRBV9	TRBD2	.	TRBJ2-3	TGTGCCAGCAGCGTGGGTAGCGGGAGGACAGATACGCAGTATTTT	CASSVGSGRTDTQYF
TRBV11-2	TRBD2	.	TRBJ2-3	TGTGCCAGCAGCTTGCGGACTAGCGGGTCCACAGATACGCAGTATTTT	CASSLRTSGSTDTQYF